Below, one TCR beta chain is given with its context. Its antigen is unknown. This entry comes from a study of T cell responses to AZD1222 COVID-19 vaccine. Trimming removed 0 bases from V and 2 bases from J; junction bases left unmatched: 8. The germline CDR1 and CDR2 sequences are SGHRS and YFSETQ. The CDR3 consists of 17 residues. Overall study results and limits: The donor cohort was predominantly white British with a female majority, and clonal diversity may have been underestimated. CD4 TCRs associated with vaccination spanned spike, dominating at 160-218 and 743-854. Repertoire sampling happened only post peak T cell response. Receipt of two AZD1222 doses was followed by a rise in Spike-specific TCR breadth and depth.

The protocol was immunoSEQ multiplex PCR, while the TCRdb copy is restricted to in-frame clones and leaves out a portion. The sample lists 110,000 to 150,000 clones; more than 75% were seen once. Specimen: peripheral blood, collected 28 days after the second AZD1222 dose. The genes are TRBV5-1 and TRBJ2-7; 10 bases match TRBD2. The TCR comes from an adult who received the AZD1222 COVID-19 vaccine. The CDR3 region is CASSLGLAGHITYEQYF. CDR3 nucleotide sequence: TGCGCCAGCAGCTTGGGACTAGCGGGCCATATTACCTACGAGCAGTACTTC.